Shown below are 15 T cell receptor beta chains from a single sample sequenced in a study of blood T cell repertoires in COVID-19. Assay: immunoSEQ multiplex PCR; the TCRdb copy retains only in-frame clones and omits some. The sample carries 130,000 to 150,000 clones, about 83% recorded once. Sequenced sample: peripheral blood. The receptors come from a woman in her forties or fifties with active or convalescent COVID-19.

In regard to this clone: Other DNA sequences of this sample code for an identical CDR3. The genes are TRBV29-1 and TRBJ1-1, with a weak D call TRBD1 (6 bases). The CDR3 sequence is 11 residues long. Per the germline V gene, CDR1 is SQVTM and CDR2 is ANQGSEA. V was cut by 3 bases and J by 5 bases, with 7 bases left in between. CDR3 nucleotide sequence: TGCAGCGTTGACAGGGGAACTGAAGCTTTCTTT. Protein product: CSVDRGTEAFF.

The chain links TRBV27 to TRBJ2-7; 11 bases match TRBD1. There are 17 residues in the CDR3. J gave up 0 bases and V 6 bases, and 10 bases lay outside the gene matches. Germline CDR1 MNHEY, CDR2 SMNVEV (reference sequence). The CDR3: CASSPLTGTGGSYEQYF. The CDR3 nucleotides read TGTGCCAGCAGCCCGTTGACCGGGACAGGGGGCTCCTACGAGCAGTACTTC.

This sequence joins TRBV11-2 and TRBJ2-2; 7 bases agree with TRBD1. J gave up 7 bases and V 1 base, and 6 bases lay outside the gene matches. Germline CDR1 reads SGHAT; CDR2 reads FQNNGV. The CDR3 runs to 15 residues. The CDR3 coding sequence is TGTGCCAGCAGCTTAGTGGGACAGAGCAACGGGGAGCTGTTTTTT. Protein product: CASSLVGQSNGELFF.

The genes are TRBV7-2 and TRBJ1-6; tentative D call: TRBD1 (5 bases). CDR1 and CDR2 from the germline V gene are SGHTA and FQGNSA. This CDR3 contains 18 residues. The ends were cut back, 5 bases at V and 0 bases at J, with 17 bases in the middle. The CDR3 region is CASSQSTDLSSYNSPLHF. The CDR3 DNA sequence: TGTGCCAGCAGCCAATCGACAGACCTTAGCTCCTATAATTCACCCCTCCACTTT.

The V call is TRBV24-1, the J call TRBJ1-4, with TRBD1 matching over 9 bases. This CDR3 contains 16 residues. V shed 3 bases, J shed 7 bases, and the junction held 8 bases outside the gene matches. The V gene's germline CDR1 is KGHDR and CDR2 SFDVKD. In nucleotides, the CDR3 is TGTGCCACCAGTGATCCAAACGACAGGGGGGGTGAAAAACTGTTTTTT. It specifies CATSDPNDRGGEKLFF.

The CDR3 loop reads CASSTPRGGTYNEQFF. The CDR3 bases are TGTGCCAGTAGTACTCCTCGGGGGGGAACGTACAATGAGCAGTTCTTC. This chain uses TRBV19 with TRBJ2-1, with TRBD2 matching 8 bases. J gave up 4 bases and V 4 bases, and 9 bases lay outside the gene matches. This CDR3 has 16 residues. Germline V lookup: CDR1 LNHDA, CDR2 SQIVND (reference sequence).

V gene TRBV30 combines with J gene TRBJ1-5; 8 bases are a match to TRBD1. V was pared by 1 base and J by 7 bases, with 6 bases of the junction left unmatched. The germline V gene has CDR1 GTSNPN and CDR2 SVGIG (reference sequence). The CDR3 has 14 residues. The CDR3 sequence is CAWSGTGFGQPQHF. In DNA, the CDR3 is TGTGCCTGGAGTGGGACAGGGTTTGGGCAGCCCCAGCATTTT.

This sequence joins TRBV2 and TRBJ1-2; tentative D call: TRBD1 (6 bases). The CDR3 sequence is 15 residues long. Germline loops: CDR1 SNHLY, CDR2 FYNNEI. With 0 bases removed from V and 1 base from J, the gap between germline ends came to 9 bases. CDR3 nucleotides: TGTGCCAGCAGTGAAGCGACAGGCGTTAACTATGGCTACACCTTC. Translated, it gives CASSEATGVNYGYTF. Combining the CDR3 with reference TRBV2 and TRBJ1-2 gives the whole variable domain EPEVTQTPSHQVTQMGQEVILRCVPISNHLYFYWYRQILGQKVEFLVSFYNNEISEKSEIFDDQFSVERPDGSNFTLKIRSTKLEDSAMYFCASSEATGVNYGYTFGSGTRLTVV.

This clone was seen a single time. The gene calls are TRBV9 and TRBJ1-3; no clear D gene. The CDR3 totals 17 residues. V was clipped by 0 bases and J by 0 bases, with 13 bases between them. Germline V gene sequence: CDR1 SGDLS, CDR2 YYNGEE. CDR3 nucleotide sequence: TGTGCCAGCAGCGTAGGGGCCCAGTCGAACTCTGGAAACACCATATATTTT. Its protein is CASSVGAQSNSGNTIYF. Full variable domain (outside the CDR3, taken from reference TRBV9 and TRBJ1-3): DSGVTQTPKHLITATGQRVTLRCSPRSGDLSVYWYQQSLDQGLQFLIQYYNGEERAKGNILERFSAQQFPDLHSELNLSSLELGDSALYFCASSVGAQSNSGNTIYFGEGSWLTVV.

The chain links TRBV19 to TRBJ1-5; 7 bases line up with TRBD1. The germline V gene encodes CDR1 LNHDA and CDR2 SQIVND (reference sequence). CDR3 length: 14 amino acids. The ends lost 5 bases at V and 7 bases at J; junction bases unmatched: 8. The CDR3 DNA reads TGTGCCAGTAGTGAAAGGGACAGCGGGCAGCCCCAGCATTTT. It translates to CASSERDSGQPQHF.

CDR3 DNA sequence: TGTGCCTGGAGTGTACCCTCGACAGCGGGTCAGCCCCAGCATTTT. It encodes CAWSVPSTAGQPQHF. The chain employs TRBV30 and TRBJ1-5; D perhaps matches TRBD1 (5 bases). This CDR3 is 15 amino acids long. Germline V gene lookup returns CDR1 GTSNPN and CDR2 SVGIG (reference sequence). V was cut by 0 bases and J by 6 bases, with 15 bases left in between. Complete variable domain (other parts from reference TRBV30 and TRBJ1-5): SQTIHQWPATLVQPVGSPLSLECTVEGTSNPNLYWYRQAAGRGLQLLFYSVGIGQISSEVPQNLSASRPQDRQFILSSKKLLLSDSGFYLCAWSVPSTAGQPQHFGDGTRLSIL.

The chain carries TRBV21-1 and TRBJ1-1; the table's D call TRBD1 went unverified against the DNA. TRBV21-1 is shown as a pseudogene. The CDR3 sequence is 18 residues long. CDR3 protein: CASSSQTGQGPMNTEAFF. CDR3 DNA sequence: TGTGCCAGCAGCAGCCAAACCGGACAGGGACCTATGAACACTGAAGCTTTCTTT.

In this sample, this clone turned up a few times. This chain joins TRBV10-3 and TRBJ1-1; D is perhaps TRBD1 (5 bases). CDR3 length equals 13 residues. Trimming stripped 6 bases from V and 0 bases from J, with 8 bases between. The germline gives CDR1 ENHRY, CDR2 SYGVKD. The CDR3 region is CAISKQVNTEAFF. The DNA for the CDR3 is TGTGCCATCAGCAAACAGGTGAACACTGAAGCTTTCTTT.

The chain carries TRBV19 and TRBJ1-1; 7 nucleotides match TRBD1. The CDR3 runs to 15 residues. J lost 0 bases, V lost 6 bases, and 7 bases had no gene match. CDR1 LNHDA and CDR2 SQIVND come from the germline V gene (reference sequence). CDR3 sequence (DNA): TGTGCCAGTAGCATACAGGGGCCATTGAACACTGAAGCTTTCTTT. Amino acids: CASSIQGPLNTEAFF.

The chain couples TRBV19 to TRBJ1-2; 8 nucleotides line up with TRBD1. There are 16 residues in the CDR3. The J segment lost 1 base and the V segment lost 5 bases, leaving 9 bases of the junction unmatched. Germline loops: CDR1 LNHDA, CDR2 SQIVND (reference sequence). This CDR3 is CASSPLQGEINYGYTF. The CDR3 DNA follows: TGTGCCAGTAGTCCATTACAGGGGGAAATTAACTATGGCTACACCTTC.